The T cell receptor (beta chain) described here comes from a study of blood T cells in healthy people across ages. About the study: The template switching approach captured approximately one barcoded beta molecule for every two T cells.

Sample-barcoded 5' priming and a J-beta primer mix drove a second PCR of roughly 6 to 12 cycles. TCRdb reprocessed the 5' RACE reads via MiXCR and lists one record per CDR3 protein. The sample has around 800,000 distinct CDR3 sequences, 62% seen once. The CDR3 is made up of 15 amino acids. From germline, CDR1 is SGDLS and CDR2 YYNGEE. The J segment lost 1 base and the V segment lost 3 bases, leaving 6 bases of the junction unmatched. The sequencing input was blood. V usage is TRBV9 and J usage is TRBJ1-1; 7 bases fit TRBD1. The receptor's source is a young man in good health. DNA for the CDR3: TGTGCCAGCAGCGGATCGACAGGGACGAACACTGAAGCTTTCTTT. Its translation is CASSGSTGTNTEAFF.